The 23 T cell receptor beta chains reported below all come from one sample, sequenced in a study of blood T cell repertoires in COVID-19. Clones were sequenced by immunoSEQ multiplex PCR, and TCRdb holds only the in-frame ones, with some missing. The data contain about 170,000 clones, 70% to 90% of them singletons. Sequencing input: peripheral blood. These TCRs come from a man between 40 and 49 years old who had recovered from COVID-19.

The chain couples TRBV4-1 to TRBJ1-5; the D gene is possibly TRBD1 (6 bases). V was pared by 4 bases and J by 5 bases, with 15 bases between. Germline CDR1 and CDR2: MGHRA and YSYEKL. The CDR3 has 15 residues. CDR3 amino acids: CASSRDTRVDQPQHF. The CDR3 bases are TGCGCCAGCAGCCGGGACACTCGAGTGGATCAGCCCCAGCATTTT.

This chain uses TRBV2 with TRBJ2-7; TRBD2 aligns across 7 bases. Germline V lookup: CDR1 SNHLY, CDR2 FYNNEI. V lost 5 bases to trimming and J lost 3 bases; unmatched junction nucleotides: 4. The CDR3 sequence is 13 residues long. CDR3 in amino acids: CASSRTRHYEQYF. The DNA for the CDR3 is TGTGCCAGCAGTCGGACTAGACACTACGAGCAGTACTTC.

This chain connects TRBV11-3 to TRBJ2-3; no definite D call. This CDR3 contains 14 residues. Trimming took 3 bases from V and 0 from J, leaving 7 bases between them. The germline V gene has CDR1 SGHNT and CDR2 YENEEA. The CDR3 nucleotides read TGTGCCAGCAGCTTCGCGCAAAGCACAGATACGCAGTATTTT. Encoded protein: CASSFAQSTDTQYF.

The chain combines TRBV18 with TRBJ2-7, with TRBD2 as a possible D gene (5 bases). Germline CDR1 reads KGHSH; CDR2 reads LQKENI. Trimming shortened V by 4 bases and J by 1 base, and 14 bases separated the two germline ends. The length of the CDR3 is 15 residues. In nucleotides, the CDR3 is TGTGCCAGCTCACGATTGGCTAGCCGATCCTACGAGCAGTACTTC. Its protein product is CASSRLASRSYEQYF.

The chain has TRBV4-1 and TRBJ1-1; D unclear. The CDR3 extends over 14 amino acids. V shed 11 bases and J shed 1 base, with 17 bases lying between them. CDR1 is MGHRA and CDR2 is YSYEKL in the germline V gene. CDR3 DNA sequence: TGCGCCTTCGGCACCCCCGGGTCGAACACTGAAGCTTTCTTT. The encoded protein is CAFGTPGSNTEAFF.

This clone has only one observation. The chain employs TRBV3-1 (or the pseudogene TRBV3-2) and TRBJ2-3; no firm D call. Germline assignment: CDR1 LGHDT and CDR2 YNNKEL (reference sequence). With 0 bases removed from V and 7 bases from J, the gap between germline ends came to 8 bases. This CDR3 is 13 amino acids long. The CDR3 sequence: CASSQDRGNTQYF. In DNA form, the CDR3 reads TGTGCCAGCAGCCAAGATCGAGGCAATACGCAGTATTTT.

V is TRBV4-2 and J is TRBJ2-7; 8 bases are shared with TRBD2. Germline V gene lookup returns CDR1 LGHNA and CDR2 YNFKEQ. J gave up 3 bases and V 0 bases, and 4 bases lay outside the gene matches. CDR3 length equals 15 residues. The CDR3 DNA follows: TGTGCCAGCAGCCAAGATCGGGGGGGCCACTACGAGCAGTACTTC. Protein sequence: CASSQDRGGHYEQYF.

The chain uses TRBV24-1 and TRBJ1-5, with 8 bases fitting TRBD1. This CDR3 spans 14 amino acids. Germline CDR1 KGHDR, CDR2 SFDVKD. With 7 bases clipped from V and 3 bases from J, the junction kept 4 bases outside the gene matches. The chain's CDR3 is CATRGQGVNQPQHF. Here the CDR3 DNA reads TGTGCCACCAGAGGACAGGGAGTCAATCAGCCCCAGCATTTT.

CDR3 sequence reads: CASSLQGIYGYTF. CDR3 nucleotide sequence: TGTGCCAGCAGTCTACAGGGTATCTATGGCTACACCTTC. This chain connects TRBV12-3 or TRBV12-4 to TRBJ1-2; D is possibly TRBD1 (6 bases). The V end lost 5 bases, the J end lost 4 bases, and 11 bases lay between the germline ends. This CDR3 region has 13 residues.

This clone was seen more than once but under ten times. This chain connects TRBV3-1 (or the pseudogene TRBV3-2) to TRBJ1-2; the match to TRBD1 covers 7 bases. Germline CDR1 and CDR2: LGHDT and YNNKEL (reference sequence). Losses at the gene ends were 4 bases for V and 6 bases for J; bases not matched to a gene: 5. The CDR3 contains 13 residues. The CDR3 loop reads CASSRRGLDGYTF. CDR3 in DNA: TGTGCCAGCAGCCGGAGGGGGCTCGATGGCTACACCTTC.

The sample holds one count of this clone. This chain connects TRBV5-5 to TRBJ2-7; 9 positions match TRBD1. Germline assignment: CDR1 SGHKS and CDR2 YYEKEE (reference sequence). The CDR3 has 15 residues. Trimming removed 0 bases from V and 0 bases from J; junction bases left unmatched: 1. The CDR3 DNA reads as TGTGCCAGCAGCTTGGACAGGGGGCACTCCTACGAGCAGTACTTC. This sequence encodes CASSLDRGHSYEQYF.

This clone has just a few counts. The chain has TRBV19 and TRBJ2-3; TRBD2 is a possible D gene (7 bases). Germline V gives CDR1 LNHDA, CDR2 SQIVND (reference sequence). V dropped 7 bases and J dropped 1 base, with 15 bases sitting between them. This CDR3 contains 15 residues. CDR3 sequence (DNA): TGTGCCAGTAAGGGTCGGGGGGCTGGCACAGATACGCAGTATTTT. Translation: CASKGRGAGTDTQYF.

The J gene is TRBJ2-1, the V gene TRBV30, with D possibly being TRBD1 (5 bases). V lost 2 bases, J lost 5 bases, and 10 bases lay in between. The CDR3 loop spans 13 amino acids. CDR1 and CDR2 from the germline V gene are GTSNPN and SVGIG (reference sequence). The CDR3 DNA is TGTGCCTGGAGTAGACAGATCCACAATGAGCAGTTCTTC. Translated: CAWSRQIHNEQFF.

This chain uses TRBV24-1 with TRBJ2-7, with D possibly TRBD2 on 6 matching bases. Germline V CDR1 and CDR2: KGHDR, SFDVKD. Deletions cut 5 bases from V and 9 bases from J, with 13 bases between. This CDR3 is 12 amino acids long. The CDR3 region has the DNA TGTGCCACCAGTGTCGGGGGAGAGGTGCAGTACTTC. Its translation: CATSVGGEVQYF.

The DNA for the CDR3 is TGTGCCAGCCGGATCGACAGCTATAATTCACCCCTCCACTTT. This encodes CASRIDSYNSPLHF. The chain couples TRBV2 to TRBJ1-6; D possibly corresponds to TRBD1 (5 bases). The CDR3 totals 14 residues. Germline-derived CDR1 and CDR2 are SNHLY and FYNNEI. V gave up 8 bases and J gave up 3 bases, with 11 bases separating them.

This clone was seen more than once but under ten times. The CDR3 coding sequence is TGTGCCAGCACCAAAAGGGGGCAGGTCCAGCATTTT. It is translated as CASTKRGQVQHF. The rearrangement uses TRBV6-5 and TRBJ1-5; 7 nucleotides agree with TRBD1. The J segment lost 12 bases and the V segment lost 7 bases, leaving 9 bases of the junction unmatched. The CDR3 spans 12 residues. CDR1 MNHEY and CDR2 SVGAGI come from the germline V gene.

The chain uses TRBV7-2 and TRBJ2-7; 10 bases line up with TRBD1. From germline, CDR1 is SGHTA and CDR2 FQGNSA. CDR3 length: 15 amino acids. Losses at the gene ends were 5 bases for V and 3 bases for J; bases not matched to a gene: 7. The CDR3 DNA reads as TGTGCCAGCAGCCCCGGGACAGGGGTCAGCTACGAGCAGTACTTC. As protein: CASSPGTGVSYEQYF.

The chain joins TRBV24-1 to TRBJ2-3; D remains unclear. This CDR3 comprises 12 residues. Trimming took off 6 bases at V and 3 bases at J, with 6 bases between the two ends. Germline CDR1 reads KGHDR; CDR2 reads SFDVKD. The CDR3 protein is CATSQRTDTQYF. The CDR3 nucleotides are TGTGCCACCAGTCAACGGACAGATACGCAGTATTTT.

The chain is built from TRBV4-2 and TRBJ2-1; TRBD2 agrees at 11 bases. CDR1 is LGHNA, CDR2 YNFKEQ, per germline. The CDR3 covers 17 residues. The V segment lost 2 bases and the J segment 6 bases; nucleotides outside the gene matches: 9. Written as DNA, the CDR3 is TGTGCCAGCAGCCAATCTTCCGGGACTAGCGGTTTCAATGAGCAGTTCTTC. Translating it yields CASSQSSGTSGFNEQFF.

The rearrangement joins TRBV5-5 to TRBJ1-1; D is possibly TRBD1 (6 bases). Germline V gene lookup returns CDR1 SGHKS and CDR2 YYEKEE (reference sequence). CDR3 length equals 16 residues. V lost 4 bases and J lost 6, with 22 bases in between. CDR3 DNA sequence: TGTGCCAGCAGCCCTATCCTACAGGGTGCGAGGGCTGAAGCTTTCTTT. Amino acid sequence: CASSPILQGARAEAFF.

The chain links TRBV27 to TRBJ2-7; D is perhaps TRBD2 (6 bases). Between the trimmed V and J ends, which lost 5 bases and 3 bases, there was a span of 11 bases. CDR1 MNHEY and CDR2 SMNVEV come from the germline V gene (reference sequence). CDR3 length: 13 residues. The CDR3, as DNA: TGTGCCAGCAGTCGCGCCGGGGGCTACGAGCAGTACTTC. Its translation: CASSRAGGYEQYF.

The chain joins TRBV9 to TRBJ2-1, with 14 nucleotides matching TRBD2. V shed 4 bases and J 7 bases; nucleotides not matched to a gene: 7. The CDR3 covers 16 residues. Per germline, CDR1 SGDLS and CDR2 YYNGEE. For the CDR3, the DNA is TGTGCCAGCAGCAAGACTAGCGGGGGGGCCGGTAATGAGCAGTTCTTC. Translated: CASSKTSGGAGNEQFF.

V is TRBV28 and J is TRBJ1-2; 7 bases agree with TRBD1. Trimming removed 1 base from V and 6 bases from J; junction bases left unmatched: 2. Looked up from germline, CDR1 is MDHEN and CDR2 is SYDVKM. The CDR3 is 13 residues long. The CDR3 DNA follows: TGTGCCAGCAGTTTATACACAGGGGATGGCTACACCTTC. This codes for CASSLYTGDGYTF.